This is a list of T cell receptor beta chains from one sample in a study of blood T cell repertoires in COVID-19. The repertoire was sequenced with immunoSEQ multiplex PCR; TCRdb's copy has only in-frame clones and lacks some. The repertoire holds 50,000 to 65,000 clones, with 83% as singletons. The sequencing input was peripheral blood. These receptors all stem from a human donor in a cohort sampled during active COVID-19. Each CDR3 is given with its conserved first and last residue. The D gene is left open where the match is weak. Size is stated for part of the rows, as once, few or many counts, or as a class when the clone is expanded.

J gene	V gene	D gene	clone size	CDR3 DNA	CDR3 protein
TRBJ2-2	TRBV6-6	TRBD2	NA	TGTGCCACCACCGGCGGGGGAGTGGTCATCGGGGAGCTGTTTTTT	CATTGGGVVIGELFF
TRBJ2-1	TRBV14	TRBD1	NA	TGTGCCAGCAGCCAACTGATCGGGACAGGGGGCAAAATAACCCGCTCCTACAATGAGCAGTTCTTC	CASSQLIGTGGKITRSYNEQFF
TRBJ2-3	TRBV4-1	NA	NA	TGCGCCAGCAGCCAACAGGGAACAGATACGCAGTATTTT	CASSQQGTDTQYF
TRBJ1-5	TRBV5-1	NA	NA	TGCGCCAGCAGCATGGGGTCAGGGGATCAGCCCCAGCATTTT	CASSMGSGDQPQHF
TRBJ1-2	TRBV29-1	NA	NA	TGCAGCGTTGACCTTATCCGGGGCTACACCTTC	CSVDLIRGYTF
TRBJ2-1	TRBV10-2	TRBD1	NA	TGCGCCAGCAGTAGGGACAGGGGCTACAATGAGCAGTTCTTC	CASSRDRGYNEQFF
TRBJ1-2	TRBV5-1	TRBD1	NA	TGCGCCAGCAGCTTGGCAGGACAGGGAGACGGCTACACCTTC	CASSLAGQGDGYTF
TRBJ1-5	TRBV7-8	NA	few	TGTGCCAGCAGCTTAGGTAGCAGGGCGGGCAATCAGCCCCAGCATTTT	CASSLGSRAGNQPQHF
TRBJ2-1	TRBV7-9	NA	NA	TGTGCCAGCAGCCGAGGACAGAGCTCCTACAATGAGCAGTTCTTC	CASSRGQSSYNEQFF
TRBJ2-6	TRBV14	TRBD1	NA	TGTGCCAGCAGCCAACTCCGGGACAGGGGAACTGGGGCCAACGTCCTGACTTTC	CASSQLRDRGTGANVLTF
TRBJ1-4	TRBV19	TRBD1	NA	TGTGCCAGTAGTAACCCTCGGACAGGGATTAATGAAAAACTGTTTTTT	CASSNPRTGINEKLFF
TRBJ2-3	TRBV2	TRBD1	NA	TGTGCCAGCAGCCGAGACAGGGGCACAGATACGCAGTATTTT	CASSRDRGTDTQYF
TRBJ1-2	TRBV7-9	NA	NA	TGTGCCAGCAGCCCATCGCGTGGGGGAGGGATCTATGGCTACACCTTC	CASSPSRGGGIYGYTF
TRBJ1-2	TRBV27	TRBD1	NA	TGTGCCAGCAGTTTATACAGGGGGGCAGGCTACACCTTC	CASSLYRGAGYTF
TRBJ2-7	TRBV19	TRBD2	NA	TGTGCCAGTAGTCCGGGACTAGGAACCTACGAGCAGTACTTC	CASSPGLGTYEQYF
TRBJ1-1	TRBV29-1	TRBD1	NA	TGCAGCGTTGTAAGGGGGCGATGGACTGAAGCTTTCTTT	CSVVRGRWTEAFF
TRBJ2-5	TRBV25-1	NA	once	TGTGCCAGCAGTGAAGACCCCGAGGAGGAGACCCAGTACTTC	CASSEDPEEETQYF
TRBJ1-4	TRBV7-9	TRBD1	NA	TGTGCCAGCAGCTCTGCCGGGACAGGAGATGAAAAACTGTTTTTT	CASSSAGTGDEKLFF
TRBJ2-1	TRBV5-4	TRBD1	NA	TGTGCCAGCAGCCTGGACAGGGGCCGGCATGAGCAGTTCTTC	CASSLDRGRHEQFF
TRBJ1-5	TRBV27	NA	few	TGTGCCAGCGGGTACAGGGCTCAGCCCCAGCATTTT	CASGYRAQPQHF
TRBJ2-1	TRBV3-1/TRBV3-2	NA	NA	TGTGCCAGCGGTCGGAATGAGCAGTTCTTC	CASGRNEQFF
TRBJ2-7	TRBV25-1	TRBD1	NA	TGTGCCAGCAGTGGACAGGGGTTTTACGAGCAGTACTTC	CASSGQGFYEQYF
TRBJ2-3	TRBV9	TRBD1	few	TGTGCCAGCAGCGAGCGGAGCGGGACAGGGGGCACAGATACGCAGTATTTT	CASSERSGTGGTDTQYF
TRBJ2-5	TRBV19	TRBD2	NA	TGTGCCAGTAGTCCGGGACTAGCGGGAGGACAAGAGACCCAGTACTTC	CASSPGLAGGQETQYF
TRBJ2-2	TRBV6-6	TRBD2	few	TGTGCCAGCACAGGACTAGCGGGAAATACCGGGGAGCTGTTTTTT	CASTGLAGNTGELFF
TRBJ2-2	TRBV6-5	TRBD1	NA	TGTGCCAGCAGGAACAGGGGGCGGACCGGGGAGCTGTTTTTT	CASRNRGRTGELFF
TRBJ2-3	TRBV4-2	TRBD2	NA	TGTGCCAGCAGCCAAGTCACTAGCGGGAGAAGGGGAGATACGCAGTATTTT	CASSQVTSGRRGDTQYF
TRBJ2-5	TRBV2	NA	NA	TGTGCCAGCAATCAGGGGTTAATAAAAGAGACCCAGTACTTC	CASNQGLIKETQYF
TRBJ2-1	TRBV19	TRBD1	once	TGTGCCAGTAGGGCCGGGACAGGGACCAATGAGCAGTTCTTC	CASRAGTGTNEQFF
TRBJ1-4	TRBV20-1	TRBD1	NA	TGCAGTGCTGGTGAAGGGGGCACTAATGAAAAACTGTTTTTT	CSAGEGGTNEKLFF
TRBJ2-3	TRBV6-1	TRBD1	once	TGTGCCAGCAGTGGAGCCAGGGGGATCTCAGATACGCAGTATTTT	CASSGARGISDTQYF
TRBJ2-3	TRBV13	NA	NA	TGTGCCAGCAGCACCACCGGGACTAGCACAGATACGCAGTATTTT	CASSTTGTSTDTQYF
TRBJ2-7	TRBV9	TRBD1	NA	TGTGCCAGCAGCGTCGGAGGACAGGGGATGGGCTACGAGCAGTACTTC	CASSVGGQGMGYEQYF
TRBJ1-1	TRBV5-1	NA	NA	TGCGCCAGCAGCTTGGAAGGGAGGAACACTGAAGCTTTCTTT	CASSLEGRNTEAFF
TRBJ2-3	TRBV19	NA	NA	TGTGCCAGTAGTGAGACAGTGTGGACAGATACGCAGTATTTT	CASSETVWTDTQYF
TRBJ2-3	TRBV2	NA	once	TGTGCCAGCAGTGACTGGCTAGCAGCTAGCACAGATACGCAGTATTTT	CASSDWLAASTDTQYF
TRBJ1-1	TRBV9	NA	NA	TGTGCCAGCAGCCGGGGTGGAGGTACCACTGAAGCTTTCTTT	CASSRGGGTTEAFF
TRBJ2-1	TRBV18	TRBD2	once	TGTGCCAGCTCGAGACTAGGGACTAGCGGTGGCTACAATGAGCAGTTCTTC	CASSRLGTSGGYNEQFF
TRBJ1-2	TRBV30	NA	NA	TGTGCCTGGAGTGTAAGTCGGGACTATGGCTACACCTTC	CAWSVSRDYGYTF
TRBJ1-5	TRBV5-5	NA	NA	TGTGCCAGCAGCTTGACGTTCGACGGAGGCAATCAGCCCCAGCATTTT	CASSLTFDGGNQPQHF
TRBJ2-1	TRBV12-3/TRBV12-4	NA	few	TGTGCCAGCAGTTTAGTACTAGCCGGTGAGCAGTTCTTC	CASSLVLAGEQFF
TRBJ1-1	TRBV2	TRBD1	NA	TGTGCCAGCAGTGAGGACAGGGGGAGAACTGAAGCTTTCTTT	CASSEDRGRTEAFF
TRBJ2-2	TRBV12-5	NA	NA	TGTGCTAGCGGAACCCACAGGGCCAGGGCCGGGGAGCTGTTTTTT	CASGTHRARAGELFF
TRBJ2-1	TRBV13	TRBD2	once	TGTGCCAGCAGCTTCGGCGCACCGGGACTAGCGAGGCATGAGCAGTTCTTC	CASSFGAPGLARHEQFF
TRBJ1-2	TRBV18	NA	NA	TGTGCCAGCTCATTCAGGGTTCTTACAGCTAACTATGGCTACACCTTC	CASSFRVLTANYGYTF